The entry that follows covers one T cell receptor (beta chain) sequence. This receptor's antigen is unknown. Per-base quality was not reported, and no clone a single base away is much larger than it. These data originate in a study of CD8 T cells in Susac syndrome (dated by TCRdb to about 2019). Study-wide context: The study used repertoire sequencing to test whether antigen drove CD8+ T cell activation and differentiation in Susac syndrome. The paper's findings and limits, for the study overall: The TCR sequencing and HLA analysis was acknowledged to have included a relatively small number of individuals.

Peripheral blood CD8+ and CD4+ T cells from healthy donors, Susac syndrome patients and multiple sclerosis patients were profiled using high-throughput TCR beta sequencing. The multiple sclerosis controls were treatment-naive patients who had stable or active relapsing-remitting disease and met the revised McDonald criteria. Bulk CD8+ and CD4+ T cells were purified by magnetic negative isolation, whereas CD8+ TEMRA cells were enriched by FACS. Blood was drawn into EDTA tubes, processed within 24 hours, and PBMCs were isolated by density gradient centrifugation. PBMCs destined for TCR sequencing were cryopreserved in liquid nitrogen and later thawed in a 37 °C water bath. The sorted or isolated CD4+, CD8+ and CD8+ TEMRA cells had a purity of 90% or higher. Reading from cysteine to phenylalanine, the CDR3 counts 15 amino acids. Only CDR3 DNA is held: 45 bases, read in frame from base 1. CDR1 and CDR2 are read off the germline V gene as SNHLY and FYNNEI. Here V drops 1 base and J drops 3 bases, and the junction holds 1 base not matched to any gene.

RNA was extracted using the RNeasy kit, and roughly 0.45 to 1 microgram was reverse transcribed with random hexamers. The immunoSEQ multiplex PCR assay, which covers 54 Vbeta and 13 Jbeta segments, was used to amplify TCR beta CDR3 regions. PCR amplification bias was corrected by using a synthetic template baseline for primer optimization and computational correction. Processing in the source paper ran as follows. Only productive sequences were kept, with reads annotated to V, D and J genes according to IMGT and analyzed in immunoSEQ Analyzer. Clonality was computed as one minus Shannon entropy normalized by log2 of the number of productive unique sequences. For each patient and control, public and private clones were evaluated within the 100 most prevalent clones. Susac-specific clones were defined as absent from healthy and MS cohorts, roughly 1,100 published viral clones and other ImmuneACCESS disease sequences. The public reads were quality trimmed at Q25 with fastp and then assembled into clones with MiXCR by TCRdb, keeping productive beta chains. Each entry is one CDR3 protein sequence, shown with its most common DNA and genes. In this record, the V and J calls reflect TCRdb's handling and not the investigators' own analysis. This sample comprises approximately 200,000 distinct CDR3 sequences, 90% to 95% of them detected only once. Together, the top ten hold 0.093% of the sample.

The sample comprised CD4+ T cells from PBMCs. This clonotype was sampled from a human donor with multiple sclerosis. The chain employs TRBV2 and TRBJ2-5; TRBD2 matches 11 bases in the middle. The DNA sequence reads TGTGCCAGCAGTGAAGTGGGACTAGCGGAAGAGACCCAGTACTTC. This codes for CASSEVGLAEETQYF.